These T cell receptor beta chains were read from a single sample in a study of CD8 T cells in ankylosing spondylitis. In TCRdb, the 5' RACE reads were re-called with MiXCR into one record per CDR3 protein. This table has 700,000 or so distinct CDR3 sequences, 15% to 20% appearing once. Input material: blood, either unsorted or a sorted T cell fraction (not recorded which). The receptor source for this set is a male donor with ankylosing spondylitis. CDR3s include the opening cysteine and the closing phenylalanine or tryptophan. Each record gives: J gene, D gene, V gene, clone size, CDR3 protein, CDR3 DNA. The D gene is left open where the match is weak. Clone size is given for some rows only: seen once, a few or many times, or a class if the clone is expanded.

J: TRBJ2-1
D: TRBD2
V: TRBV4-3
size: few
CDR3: CASSRSGRWDEQFF
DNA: TGCGCCAGCAGCCGAAGCGGGAGGTGGGATGAGCAGTTCTTC

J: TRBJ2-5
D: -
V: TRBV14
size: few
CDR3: CASSQGARSETQYF
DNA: TGTGCCAGCAGCCAGGGGGCGAGGAGTGAGACCCAGTACTTC

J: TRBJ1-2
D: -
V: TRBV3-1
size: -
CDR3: CASSQGEGYTF
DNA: TGTGCCAGCAGCCAAGGGGAGGGCTACACCTTC

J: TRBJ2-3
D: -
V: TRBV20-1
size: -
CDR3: CSARDPGLETQYF
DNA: TGCAGTGCTAGAGATCCCGGGCTAGAAACGCAGTATTTT

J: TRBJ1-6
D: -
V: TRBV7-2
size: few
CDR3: CASSPYGSGSPLHF
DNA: TGTGCCAGCAGCCCCTATGGTAGCGGTTCACCCCTCCACTTT

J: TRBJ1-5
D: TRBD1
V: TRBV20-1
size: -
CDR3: CSARDLRQGVGQPQHF
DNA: TGCAGTGCTAGAGATCTGCGACAGGGGGTAGGGCAGCCCCAGCATTTT

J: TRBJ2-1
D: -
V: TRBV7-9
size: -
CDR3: CASSLEPWTEDYNEQFF
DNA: TGTGCCAGCAGCTTAGAACCCTGGACGGAGGATTACAATGAGCAGTTCTTC

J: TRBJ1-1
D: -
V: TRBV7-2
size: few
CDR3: CASSRTVEAFF
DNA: TGTGCCAGCAGCCGGACAGTTGAAGCTTTCTTT

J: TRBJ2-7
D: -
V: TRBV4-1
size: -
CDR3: CASSQSGTPDDEQYF
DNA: TGCGCCAGCAGCCAATCCGGGACCCCCGATGACGAGCAGTACTTC

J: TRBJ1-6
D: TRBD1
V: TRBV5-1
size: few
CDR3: CASSTGTENSPLHF
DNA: TGCGCCAGCAGCACCGGGACAGAAAATTCACCCCTCCACTTT

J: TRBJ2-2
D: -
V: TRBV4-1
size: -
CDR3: CASSQGWAGATGELFF
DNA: TGCGCCAGCAGCCAAGGTTGGGCAGGGGCTACCGGGGAGCTGTTTTTT

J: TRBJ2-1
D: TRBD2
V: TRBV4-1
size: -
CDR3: CASSQQPGLADFYNEQFF
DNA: TGCGCCAGCAGCCAACAACCGGGACTAGCGGATTTCTACAATGAGCAGTTCTTC

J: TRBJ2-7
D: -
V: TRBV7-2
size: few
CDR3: CASSLASGLPYEQYF
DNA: TGTGCCAGCAGCTTAGCATCAGGGTTGCCCTACGAGCAGTACTTC

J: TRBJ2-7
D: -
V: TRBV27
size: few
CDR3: CASSFSGKGSYEQYF
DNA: TGTGCCAGCAGTTTTAGTGGGAAGGGCTCCTACGAGCAGTACTTC

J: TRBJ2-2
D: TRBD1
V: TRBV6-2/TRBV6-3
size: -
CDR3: CASSYGGQGTNTGELFF
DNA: TGTGCCAGCAGTTATGGGGGACAGGGTACGAACACCGGGGAGCTGTTTTTT

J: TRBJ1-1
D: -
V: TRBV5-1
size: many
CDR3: CASSLMGHTEAFF
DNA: TGCGCCAGCAGCTTGATGGGTCACACTGAAGCTTTCTTT

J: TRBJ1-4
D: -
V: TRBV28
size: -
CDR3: CASSLGGRATNEKLFF
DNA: TGTGCCAGCAGTTTAGGGGGACGGGCAACTAATGAAAAACTGTTTTTT

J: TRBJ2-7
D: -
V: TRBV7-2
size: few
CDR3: CASTLLGWDEQYF
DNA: TGTGCCAGCACCCTACTAGGTTGGGACGAGCAGTACTTC

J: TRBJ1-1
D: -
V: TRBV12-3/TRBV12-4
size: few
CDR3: CASTLPPGRENFF
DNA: TGTGCCAGCACCCTCCCCCCGGGCAGGGAGAATTTCTTT

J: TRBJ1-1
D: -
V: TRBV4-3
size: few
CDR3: CASSLGDVAFF
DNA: TGCGCCAGCAGCCTAGGCGATGTAGCTTTCTTT

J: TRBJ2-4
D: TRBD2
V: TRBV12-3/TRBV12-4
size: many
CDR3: CASSEPSGRNIQYF
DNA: TGTGCCAGCAGTGAGCCTAGCGGGAGAAACATTCAGTACTTC

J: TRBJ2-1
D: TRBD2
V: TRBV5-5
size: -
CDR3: CASSFWGGSVNEQFF
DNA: TGTGCCAGCAGCTTCTGGGGAGGGTCAGTTAATGAGCAGTTCTTC

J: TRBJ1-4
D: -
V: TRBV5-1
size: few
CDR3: CASRADILNEKLFF
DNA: TGCGCCAGTAGGGCGGACATACTTAATGAAAAACTGTTTTTT

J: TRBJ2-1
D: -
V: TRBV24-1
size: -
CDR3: CATSDAVDEQFF
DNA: TGTGCCACCAGTGATGCAGTGGATGAGCAGTTCTTC

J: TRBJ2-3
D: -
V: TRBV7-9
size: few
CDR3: CASSFATGTDTQYF
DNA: TGTGCCAGCAGCTTCGCGACTGGCACAGATACGCAGTATTTT

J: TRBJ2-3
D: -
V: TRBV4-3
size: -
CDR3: CASSQRDTSTDTQYF
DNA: TGCGCCAGCAGCCAACGGGACACTAGCACAGATACGCAGTATTTT

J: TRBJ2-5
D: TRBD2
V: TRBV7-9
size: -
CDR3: CASSSPLAGGRETQYF
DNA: TGTGCCAGCAGCTCGCCCCTAGCGGGAGGGAGAGAGACCCAGTACTTC

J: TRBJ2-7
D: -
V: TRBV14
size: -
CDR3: CASSQDSGREQYF
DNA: TGTGCCAGCAGCCAAGATTCGGGGAGGGAGCAGTACTTC

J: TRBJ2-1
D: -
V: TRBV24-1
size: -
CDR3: CATYEQFF
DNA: TGTGCCACCTATGAGCAGTTCTTC

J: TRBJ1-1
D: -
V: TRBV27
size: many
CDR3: CASSLWEATEAFF
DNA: TGTGCCAGCAGTTTATGGGAGGCCACTGAAGCTTTCTTT

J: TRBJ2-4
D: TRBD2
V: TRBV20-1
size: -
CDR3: CSAPATRGSTKNIQYF
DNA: TGCAGTGCCCCCGCGACCCGCGGGAGTACCAAAAACATTCAGTACTTC

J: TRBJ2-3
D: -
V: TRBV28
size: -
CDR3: CASRGEAPTDTQYF
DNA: TGTGCCAGCAGAGGGGAGGCGCCCACAGATACGCAGTATTTT

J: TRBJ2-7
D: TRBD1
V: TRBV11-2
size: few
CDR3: CASSPDRGRGHEQYF
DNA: TGTGCCAGCAGCCCCGACAGGGGAAGGGGGCACGAGCAGTACTTC

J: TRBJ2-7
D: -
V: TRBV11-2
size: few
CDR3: CASSPTDNEQYF
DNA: TGTGCCAGCAGCCCGACCGACAACGAGCAGTACTTC

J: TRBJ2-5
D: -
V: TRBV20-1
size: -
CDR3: CSAKKWPSRGAQETQYF
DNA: TGCAGTGCTAAGAAGTGGCCCAGTCGAGGTGCCCAAGAGACCCAGTACTTC

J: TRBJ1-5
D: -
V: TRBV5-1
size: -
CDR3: CASSFGKKDQPQHF
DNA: TGCGCCAGCAGCTTCGGGAAGAAGGATCAGCCCCAGCATTTT

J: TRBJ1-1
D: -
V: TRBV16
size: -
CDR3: CASRQWVTTEAFF
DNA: TGTGCCAGCAGACAATGGGTTACCACTGAAGCTTTCTTT

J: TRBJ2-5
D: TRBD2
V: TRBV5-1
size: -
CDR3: CASSLGGLAPQETQYF
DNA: TGCGCCAGCAGCTTGGGAGGACTAGCCCCACAAGAGACCCAGTACTTC

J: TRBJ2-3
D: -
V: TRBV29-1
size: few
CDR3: CSVEGSPGTQYF
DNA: TGCAGCGTTGAAGGGTCGCCGGGCACGCAGTATTTT

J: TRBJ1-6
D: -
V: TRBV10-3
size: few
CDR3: CAINGNRVSPLHF
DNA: TGTGCCATCAATGGAAACAGGGTTTCACCCCTCCACTTT

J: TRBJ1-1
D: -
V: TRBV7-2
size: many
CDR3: CASSFLNTEAFF
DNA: TGTGCCAGCAGTTTTCTGAACACTGAAGCTTTCTTT

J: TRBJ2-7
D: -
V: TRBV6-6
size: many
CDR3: CASSVTGYEQYF
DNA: TGTGCCAGCAGTGTTACGGGTTACGAGCAGTACTTC

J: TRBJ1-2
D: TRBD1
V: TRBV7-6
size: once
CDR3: CASSFTGTGVAYGYTF
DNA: TGTGCCAGCAGCTTCACCGGGACAGGGGTTGCCTATGGCTACACCTTC

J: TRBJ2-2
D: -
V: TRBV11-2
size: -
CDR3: CASSLFLGTGELFF
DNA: TGTGCCAGCAGCTTATTTTTGGGCACCGGGGAGCTGTTTTTT

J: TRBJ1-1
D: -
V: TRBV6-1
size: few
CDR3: CASSLLFPAGEAFF
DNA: TGTGCCAGCAGCCTGCTATTCCCCGCTGGTGAAGCTTTCTTT

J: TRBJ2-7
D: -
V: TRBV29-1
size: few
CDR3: CSVFDRRLSYEQYF
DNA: TGCAGCGTTTTCGACAGACGACTTTCCTACGAGCAGTACTTC

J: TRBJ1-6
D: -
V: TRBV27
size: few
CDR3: CASSFGPGSPLHF
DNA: TGTGCCAGCAGTTTCGGTCCTGGGTCACCCCTCCACTTT

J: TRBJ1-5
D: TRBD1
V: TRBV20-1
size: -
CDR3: CSARESGTGVSNQPQHF
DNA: TGCAGTGCTAGAGAGTCCGGGACAGGGGTTAGCAATCAGCCCCAGCATTTT

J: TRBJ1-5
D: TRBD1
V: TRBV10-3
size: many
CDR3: CAISQDRVGQPQHF
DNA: TGTGCCATCAGTCAGGACAGGGTTGGACAGCCCCAGCATTTT

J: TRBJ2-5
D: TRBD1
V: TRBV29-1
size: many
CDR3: CSAGTGQETQYF
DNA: TGCAGCGCTGGGACAGGCCAAGAGACCCAGTACTTC

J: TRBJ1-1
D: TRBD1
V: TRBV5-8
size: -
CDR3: CASSHPPTGGWDTEAFF
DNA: TGTGCCAGCAGTCACCCTCCGACAGGGGGCTGGGACACTGAAGCTTTCTTT

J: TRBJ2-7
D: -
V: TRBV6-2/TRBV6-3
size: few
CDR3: CASSPRRDSSYEQYF
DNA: TGTGCCAGCAGTCCGAGGAGGGACAGTTCCTACGAGCAGTACTTC

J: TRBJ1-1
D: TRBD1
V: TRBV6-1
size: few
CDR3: CASSRDRGLRAFF
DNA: TGTGCCAGCAGCCGGGACAGGGGTCTCCGGGCTTTCTTT

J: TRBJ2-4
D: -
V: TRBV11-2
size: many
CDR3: CASRGTVAKNIQYF
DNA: TGTGCCAGCAGAGGTACAGTAGCCAAAAACATTCAGTACTTC

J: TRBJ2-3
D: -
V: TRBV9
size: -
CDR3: CASSVVGGGGMDTQYF
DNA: TGTGCCAGCAGCGTAGTTGGCGGAGGGGGTATGGATACGCAGTATTTT

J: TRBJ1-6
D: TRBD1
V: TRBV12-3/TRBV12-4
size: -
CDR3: CASSFGDRVRGGSPLHF
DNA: TGTGCCAGCAGTTTCGGGGACAGGGTCCGCGGAGGGTCACCCCTCCACTTT

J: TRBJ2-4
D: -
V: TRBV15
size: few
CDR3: CATSTLGQGRVIQYF
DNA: TGTGCCACCAGCACCCTCGGGCAGGGGAGAGTCATTCAGTACTTC

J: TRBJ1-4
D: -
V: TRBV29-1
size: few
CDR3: CSVVFREMGEKLFF
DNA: TGCAGCGTTGTATTCAGGGAAATGGGTGAAAAACTGTTTTTT

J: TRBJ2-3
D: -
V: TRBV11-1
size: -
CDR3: CASSPSHGTQYF
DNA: TGTGCCAGCAGCCCCTCCCATGGTACGCAGTATTTT